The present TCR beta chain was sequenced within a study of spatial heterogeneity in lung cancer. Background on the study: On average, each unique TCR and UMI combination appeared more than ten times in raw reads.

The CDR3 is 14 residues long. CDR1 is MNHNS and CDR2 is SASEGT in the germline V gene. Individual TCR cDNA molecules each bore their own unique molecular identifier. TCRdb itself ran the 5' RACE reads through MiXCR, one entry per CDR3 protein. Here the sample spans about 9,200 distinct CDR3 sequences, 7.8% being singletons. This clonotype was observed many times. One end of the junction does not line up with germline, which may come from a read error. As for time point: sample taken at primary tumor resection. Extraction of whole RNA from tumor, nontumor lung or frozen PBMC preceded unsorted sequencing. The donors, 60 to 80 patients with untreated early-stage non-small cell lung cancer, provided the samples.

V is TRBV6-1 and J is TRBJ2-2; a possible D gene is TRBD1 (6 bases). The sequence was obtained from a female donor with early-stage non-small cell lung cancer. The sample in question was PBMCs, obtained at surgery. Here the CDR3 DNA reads TGTGCTAGCAAGGACAGCGCGAACACCGGGGAGCTGTTTTTT. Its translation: CASKDSANTGELFF.